A single sample is the source of the 15 T cell receptor beta chains below, sequenced in a study of vaccination effects on CD4 cells after COVID-19. Peptide-pool stimulation followed by sequencing identified expanded antigen-specific CD4+ clonotypes in the ViraFEST assay. Once cultured for nine to ten days, the cells underwent separation to obtain CD4+ T cells. Each vaccine recipient was nucleocapsid antibody negative and had no prior SARS-CoV-2 infection. The antigens these receptors bind are not known. Profiling relied on immunoSEQ multiplex PCR, and the TCRdb table lists in-frame clones only, not all of them. Of about 41,000 clones in the sample, roughly 70% are singletons; the top ten hold approximately 25%. This material consisted of CD4+ T cells from PBMCs cultured with HCoV-OC43 spike peptides, taken before COVID-19 vaccination. The subset here: HCoV-OC43 spike overlapping peptide pool stimulation. These receptors all come from a human donor who received a COVID-19 vaccine.

This clone was observed a handful of times. The V call is TRBV28, the J call TRBJ1-6; D gene ambiguous. The CDR3 totals 13 residues. Germline V CDR1 and CDR2: MDHEN, SYDVKM. V was clipped by 4 bases and J by 7 bases, with 8 bases between them. The CDR3 DNA reads as TGTGCCAGCAGTTACCTGACCAATTCACCCCTCCACTTT. Translating gives CASSYLTNSPLHF.

This chain links TRBV10-3 with TRBJ1-5, with TRBD1 as a possible D gene (6 bases). V was shortened by 0 bases and J by 2 bases, with 23 bases between the two germline ends. Germline loops: CDR1 ENHRY, CDR2 SYGVKD. CDR3 length: 20 amino acids. The CDR3 nucleotides read TGTGCCATCAGTGAGTCGATGTTCCAGGAGGGGGTTTTGGGCAATCAGCCCCAGCATTTT. Translated: CAISESMFQEGVLGNQPQHF.

The chain joins TRBV29-1 to TRBJ2-1, with D unresolved. The V and J ends lost 4 bases and 6 bases respectively, with 13 bases between them. From germline, CDR1 is SQVTM and CDR2 ANQGSEA. The CDR3 has 13 amino acids. CDR3 sequence: CSVAAFQVNEQFF. The CDR3 nucleotides are TGCAGCGTTGCTGCGTTTCAAGTCAATGAGCAGTTCTTC.

This rearrangement joins TRBV18 to TRBJ1-4, with TRBD1 as a possible D gene (5 bases). This CDR3 is 13 amino acids long. CDR1 KGHSH and CDR2 LQKENI come from the germline V gene. V dropped 6 bases and J dropped 3 bases, with 8 bases sitting between them. CDR3 protein: CASSPGSNEKLFF. The CDR3 coding sequence is TGTGCCAGCTCGCCAGGGTCTAATGAAAAACTGTTTTTT.

V usage is TRBV3-1 (or the pseudogene TRBV3-2) and J usage is TRBJ2-7; D could derive from TRBD1 or TRBD2 (5 bases each). The CDR3 totals 15 residues. From germline, CDR1 is LGHDT and CDR2 YNNKEL (reference sequence). V was cut by 4 bases and J by 3 bases, with 16 bases left in between. The CDR3 is CASSPSGTGIYEQYF. For the CDR3, the DNA is TGTGCCAGCAGCCCTTCCGGGACGGGTATCTACGAGCAGTACTTC.

This chain links TRBV5-4 with TRBJ2-7; a possible D gene is TRBD2 (6 bases). Per the germline V gene, CDR1 is SGHNT and CDR2 is YYREEE (reference sequence). V lost 7 bases and J 0 bases, leaving 17 bases between the germline ends. The CDR3 covers 15 residues. CDR3 bases: TGTGCCAGCGGTGTGGGCGGGACCCACTCCTACGAGCAGTACTTC. Its protein product is CASGVGGTHSYEQYF.

This rearrangement joins TRBV6-5 to TRBJ2-3; D tentatively reads TRBD1 or TRBD2 (7 bases each). Germline-derived CDR1 and CDR2 are MNHEY and SVGAGI. The CDR3 has 14 amino acids. The V gene lost 6 bases and the J gene lost 3 bases, with 13 bases spanning the gap. DNA of the CDR3: TGTGCCAGCAGCTGGCAGGGGGGGACAGATACGCAGTATTTT. This encodes CASSWQGGTDTQYF.

V usage is TRBV6-2 or TRBV6-3 and J usage is TRBJ1-6, with unresolved D. The CDR3 has 13 residues. In germline, CDR1 is MNHEY, CDR2 SVGEGT. With 2 bases removed from V and 13 bases from J, the gap between germline ends came to 12 bases. The DNA for the CDR3 is TGTGCCAGCAGTTACGTTGCGGGTACGCCCCTCCACTTT. Protein product: CASSYVAGTPLHF.

This clone was picked up one time. The chain couples TRBV6-5 to TRBJ1-5; D is ambiguous. Trimming shortened V by 5 bases and J by 3 bases, and 11 bases separated the two germline ends. The CDR3 loop spans 14 amino acids. The germline V gene has CDR1 MNHEY and CDR2 SVGAGI. CDR3 nucleotide sequence: TGTGCCAGCAGTCCTCGGGAGAACAATCAGCCCCAGCATTTT. It codes for CASSPRENNQPQHF.

The chain has TRBV24-1 and TRBJ1-1, with D perhaps matching TRBD1 (6 bases). Germline V gene sequence: CDR1 KGHDR, CDR2 SFDVKD. V dropped 7 bases and J dropped 5 bases, with 13 bases sitting between them. There are 13 residues in the CDR3. DNA for the CDR3: TGTGCCACCAGCCCACAGGGTGGAACTGAAGCTTTCTTT. It specifies CATSPQGGTEAFF.

The chain is built from TRBV18 and TRBJ1-5, with 9 bases lining up with TRBD1. Losses at the gene ends were 6 bases for V and 5 bases for J; bases not matched to a gene: 8. This CDR3 is built from 15 residues. Per germline, CDR1 KGHSH and CDR2 LQKENI. CDR3: CASSPSTGGYQPQHF. The DNA for the CDR3 is TGTGCCAGCTCCCCCTCGACAGGGGGTTATCAGCCCCAGCATTTT.

The rearrangement links TRBV5-6 to TRBJ2-5; D ambiguous. Looked up from germline, CDR1 is SGHDT and CDR2 is YYEEEE. Trimming took 1 base from V and 2 from J, leaving 6 bases between them. This CDR3 has 13 amino acids. Here the CDR3 reads CASSLFRQETQYF. Written as DNA, the CDR3 is TGTGCCAGCAGCTTGTTCCGGCAAGAGACCCAGTACTTC.

This sequence joins TRBV10-3 and TRBJ2-7, with 11 bases aligning to TRBD2. Germline loops: CDR1 ENHRY, CDR2 SYGVKD. The CDR3 sequence is 15 residues long. With 2 bases clipped from V and 11 bases from J, the junction kept 11 bases outside the gene matches. CDR3 residues: CAISEVAGGPGMKYF. In nucleotides, the CDR3 is TGTGCCATCAGTGAGGTAGCGGGAGGGCCGGGGATGAAGTACTTC.

This clone was counted only a few times. This chain joins TRBV10-3 and TRBJ1-3; D unresolved. CDR1 and CDR2 (germline): ENHRY, SYGVKD. Trimming cost V 7 bases and J 0 bases, with 10 bases left between them. The CDR3 consists of 14 residues. The CDR3 DNA is TGTGCCATCACCGCAGAGAGCTCTGGAAACACCATATATTTT. Protein: CAITAESSGNTIYF.

This chain joins TRBV2 and TRBJ1-1; TRBD1 matches 7 bases. The CDR3 has 15 residues. The V gene's germline CDR1 is SNHLY and CDR2 FYNNEI. J was trimmed by 2 bases and V by 6 bases; bases with no gene match: 9. For the CDR3, the DNA is TGTGCCAGCAGAAACGACAGGGAAGCTAACACTGAAGCTTTCTTT. It is translated as CASRNDREANTEAFF.